These 26 T cell receptor beta chains were all obtained from the same sample, sequenced in a study of T-cell reconstitution after alpha-beta-depleted transplantation in children. Preparing the TCRbeta library involved the use of unique molecular identifiers. One entry per CDR3 protein, called by TCRdb with MiXCR from the PCR reads. The sample shows about 580,000 distinct CDR3 sequences, roughly 23% of them seen only once. The source material was PBMCs, mostly from graft donor cells, sampled 360 days after TCRalphabeta/CD19-depleted stem cell transplant. Every receptor here comes from a boy in the first two years of life who had a stem cell transplant for acute myeloid leukemia, so the T cells may come from the graft donor.

This clonotype was detected ten times or more. The chain joins TRBV5-1 to TRBJ2-5; D might be TRBD2 (6 bases). Trimming removed 3 bases at V and 1 base at J, with 10 bases between. CDR1 and CDR2 (germline): SGHRS, YFSETQ. CDR3 size: 14 residues. In nucleotides, the CDR3 is TGCGCCAGCAGCTATGGGGGGATCCAAGAGACCCAGTACTTC. Its protein is CASSYGGIQETQYF.

The chain couples TRBV6-5 to TRBJ1-2, with D maybe TRBD1 (5 bases). Trimming stripped 4 bases from V and 0 bases from J, with 12 bases between. Germline V lookup: CDR1 MNHEY, CDR2 SVGAGI. The CDR3 spans 15 residues. The CDR3 sequence is CASSLSGTANYGYTF. CDR3 nucleotides: TGTGCCAGCAGTTTATCAGGGACCGCTAACTATGGCTACACCTTC.

The V and J genes are TRBV6-5 and TRBJ2-1, with a tentative D call TRBD1 (6 bases). Germline V gene sequence: CDR1 MNHEY, CDR2 SVGAGI. The CDR3 is 17 residues long. Between the trimmed V and J ends, which lost 0 bases and 0 bases, there was a span of 12 bases. The CDR3 bases are TGTGCCAGCAGTTACTCGAAGGGACAAGCCTCCTACAATGAGCAGTTCTTC. Amino acid sequence: CASSYSKGQASYNEQFF.

At least ten counts were recorded for this clonotype. V gene TRBV20-1 combines with J gene TRBJ2-4; TRBD2 matches at 13 bases. With V trimmed by 5 bases and J by 1 base, 14 bases remained unmatched. This CDR3 has 19 amino acids. In germline, CDR1 is DFQATT, CDR2 SNEGSKA (reference sequence). The CDR3 sequence: CSAVPGLAGLGGAKNIQYF. In DNA form, the CDR3 reads TGCAGTGCTGTTCCGGGACTAGCGGGGTTAGGAGGGGCCAAAAACATTCAGTACTTC.

The chain uses TRBV6-1 and TRBJ1-6, with unresolved D. Trimming pared 7 bases from V and 10 bases from J, leaving 17 bases between. The CDR3 spans 14 residues. In germline, CDR1 is MNHNS, CDR2 SASEGT. DNA of the CDR3: TGTGCCAGCAACATAGGAGGCGGAGGCTCACCCCTCCACTTT. Translation: CASNIGGGGSPLHF.

This clonotype was detected many times. The rearrangement uses TRBV28 and TRBJ1-1; unclear D gene. This CDR3 contains 13 residues. The germline gives CDR1 MDHEN, CDR2 SYDVKM. V lost 6 bases and J 0 bases, leaving 8 bases between the germline ends. CDR3: CASSLPVNTEAFF. CDR3 DNA: TGTGCCAGCAGCTTACCGGTGAACACTGAAGCTTTCTTT.

This sequence joins TRBV24-1 and TRBJ1-2, with D tentatively TRBD1 (5 bases). This CDR3 is built from 15 residues. Germline CDR1 KGHDR, CDR2 SFDVKD. V was pared by 1 base and J by 6 bases, with 14 bases between. DNA of the CDR3: TGTGCCACCAGTGATTTCGACGGGACCATCAATGGCTACACCTTC. Translated, it gives CATSDFDGTINGYTF.

The chain recombines TRBV20-1 with TRBJ2-7; TRBD2 is a possible D gene (6 bases). Germline CDR1 and CDR2: DFQATT and SNEGSKA (reference sequence). Trimming left V 3 bases short and J 3 bases short, with 15 bases between. The CDR3 is made up of 14 amino acids. For the CDR3, the DNA is TGCAGTGCTAGCCCGGGAGTGGCTGACTACGAGCAGTACTTC. Translated, it gives CSASPGVADYEQYF.

The V and J genes are TRBV27 and TRBJ1-1; 7 bases match TRBD1. CDR3 length equals 12 residues. CDR1 and CDR2 (germline): MNHEY, SMNVEV (reference sequence). V shed 5 bases and J 12 bases; nucleotides not matched to a gene: 9. The CDR3 nucleotides are TGTGCCAGCAGTACTCGACAGGGTGAGACTTTCTTT. Residues: CASSTRQGETFF.

This clonotype occurred a few times. The chain has TRBV6-6 and TRBJ2-3; 8 nucleotides match TRBD1. Germline V gene data show CDR1 as MNHNY and CDR2 as SVGAGI (reference sequence). V shed 7 bases, J shed 4 bases, and the junction held 16 bases outside the gene matches. The CDR3 is 17 amino acids. In DNA form, the CDR3 reads TGTGCCAGCACTCCGTACGCCGGGACAGGAAAACCAGATACGCAGTATTTT. Translating it yields CASTPYAGTGKPDTQYF.

The chain couples TRBV18 to TRBJ2-1; no definite D call. The germline V gene has CDR1 KGHSH and CDR2 LQKENI. V was cut by 0 bases and J by 9 bases, with 9 bases left in between. The CDR3 has 13 residues. The CDR3: CASSPPEMGEQFF. CDR3 bases: TGTGCCAGCTCACCACCTGAAATGGGTGAGCAGTTCTTC.

The chain employs TRBV27 and TRBJ2-1, with D possibly matching TRBD2 (7 bases). This CDR3 region has 18 residues. V gave up 6 bases and J gave up 3 bases, with 24 bases separating them. CDR1 is MNHEY and CDR2 is SMNVEV in the germline V gene (reference sequence). The CDR3: CASSPWGGASPHYNEQFF. For the CDR3, the DNA is TGTGCCAGCAGCCCTTGGGGGGGGGCCTCACCCCACTACAATGAGCAGTTCTTC.

This clonotype was observed at least ten times. The genes are TRBV12-3 or TRBV12-4 and TRBJ1-1, with D perhaps TRBD1 (6 bases). The CDR3 consists of 13 residues. Trimming pared 6 bases from V and 5 bases from J, leaving 13 bases between. This CDR3 is CASSTTGWTEAFF. CDR3 nucleotides: TGTGCCAGCAGCACCACAGGGTGGACTGAAGCTTTCTTT.

This clonotype turned up a few times. The chain links TRBV4-1 to TRBJ2-5; TRBD1 matches 7 bases. The CDR3 length is 14 residues. Germline values: CDR1 MGHRA, CDR2 YSYEKL. V lost 1 base to trimming and J lost 4 bases; unmatched junction nucleotides: 3. CDR3 DNA sequence: TGCGCCAGCAGCCAAGTAGGACAGGTAGAGACCCAGTACTTC. The encoded protein is CASSQVGQVETQYF.

This clonotype was seen more than once but under ten times. The chain combines TRBV25-1 with TRBJ1-1, with D possibly matching TRBD1 (6 bases). This CDR3 is built from 15 residues. Germline CDR1 reads MGHDK; CDR2 reads SYGVNS. V shed 8 bases and J shed 0 bases, with 16 bases lying between them. The CDR3 sequence is CASGGKTGLNTEAFF. CDR3 coding DNA: TGTGCCAGCGGGGGAAAAACAGGGTTGAACACTGAAGCTTTCTTT.

The V and J genes are TRBV20-1 and TRBJ1-4, with TRBD1 matching 7 bases. Trimming took 0 bases from V and 5 from J; bases not matched to a gene: 9. The germline gives CDR1 DFQATT, CDR2 SNEGSKA (reference sequence). The CDR3 spans 16 residues. In DNA form, the CDR3 reads TGCAGTGCTAGAGATATATTCGGGACAGAGAATGAAAAACTGTTTTTT. Translation gives CSARDIFGTENEKLFF.

The rearrangement links TRBV4-3 to TRBJ2-1, with D tentatively TRBD1 (6 bases). With 6 bases removed from V and 7 bases from J, the gap between germline ends came to 10 bases. The CDR3 covers 12 residues. CDR1 is LGHNA, CDR2 YSLEER, per germline. The CDR3 nucleotides are TGCGCCAGCAGTCAGGGGTGGAATGAGCAGTTCTTC. Translation gives CASSQGWNEQFF.

This rearrangement joins TRBV6-4 to TRBJ2-1; D possibly corresponds to TRBD1 (6 bases). This CDR3 contains 16 residues. Germline loops: CDR1 MRHNA, CDR2 SNTAGT. Trimming left V 3 bases short and J 4 bases short, with 16 bases between. The CDR3 sequence: CASSENMVTGYNEQFF. The CDR3 nucleotides read TGTGCCAGCAGTGAAAATATGGTGACAGGTTACAATGAGCAGTTCTTC.

V gene TRBV11-2 combines with J gene TRBJ1-5, with D possibly matching TRBD1 (6 bases). Germline V gene sequence: CDR1 SGHAT, CDR2 FQNNGV. The CDR3 is 17 residues long. V was pared by 0 bases and J by 6 bases, with 18 bases between. CDR3 DNA sequence: TGTGCCAGCAGCTTAGATGGGGCTTCAGGGGAGGGTCAGCCCCAGCATTTT. It encodes CASSLDGASGEGQPQHF.

The CDR3 nucleotides read TGCAGTGCTATTACGACAGGGGCGAGAGATACGCAGTATTTT. Protein: CSAITTGARDTQYF. The chain employs TRBV20-1 and TRBJ2-3, with 8 positions matching TRBD1. Germline V gene data show CDR1 as DFQATT and CDR2 as SNEGSKA (reference sequence). Trimming removed 4 bases from V and 5 bases from J; junction bases left unmatched: 8. The CDR3 extends over 14 amino acids.

The rearrangement joins TRBV4-3 to TRBJ2-3, with no clear D. Trimming removed 0 bases from V and 3 bases from J, with 19 bases in between. Per germline, CDR1 LGHNA and CDR2 YSLEER. CDR3 size: 18 residues. For the CDR3, the DNA is TGCGCCAGCAGCCAAGATTTCCACCCCGGGCTGGGGACAGATACGCAGTATTTT. It translates to CASSQDFHPGLGTDTQYF.

This clonotype was detected ten times or more. V gene TRBV5-6 combines with J gene TRBJ2-7; TRBD2 might be the D (6 bases). There are 14 residues in the CDR3. The ends were cut back, 5 bases at V and 2 bases at J, with 14 bases in the middle. Germline V gene lookup returns CDR1 SGHDT and CDR2 YYEEEE. CDR3 in amino acids: CASSFPGETYEQYF. In DNA form, the CDR3 reads TGTGCCAGCAGTTTTCCGGGGGAGACCTACGAGCAGTACTTC.

This chain links TRBV15 with TRBJ2-3; a weak D match, TRBD2 (6 bases). With 3 bases removed from V and 2 bases from J, the gap between germline ends came to 15 bases. CDR1 is LNHNV and CDR2 is YYDKDF in the germline V gene (reference sequence). There are 16 residues in the CDR3. The CDR3 region has the DNA TGTGCCACCAGCAGCCCCTTAGCGGATCCCACAGATACGCAGTATTTT. Residues: CATSSPLADPTDTQYF.

This clonotype was detected ten times or more. The V gene is TRBV20-1, the J gene TRBJ1-2; D is possibly TRBD1 (6 bases). V dropped 4 bases and J dropped 3 bases, with 12 bases sitting between them. CDR3 size: 13 residues. Germline V lookup: CDR1 DFQATT, CDR2 SNEGSKA (reference sequence). The CDR3 loop reads CSAKRAGDYGYTF. The CDR3 nucleotides read TGCAGTGCTAAGAGAGCAGGGGACTATGGCTACACCTTC.

This chain connects TRBV6-1 to TRBJ2-1; the D gene is possibly TRBD1 (6 bases). The germline V gene encodes CDR1 MNHNS and CDR2 SASEGT. CDR3 length: 13 amino acids. V was clipped by 5 bases and J by 3 bases, with 8 bases between them. In DNA, the CDR3 is TGTGCCAGCAGTAGGACAGTCTACAATGAGCAGTTCTTC. This codes for CASSRTVYNEQFF.

The V call is TRBV11-2, the J call TRBJ2-1; unclear D gene. The CDR3 covers 15 residues. Trimming cost V 4 bases and J 0 bases, with 10 bases left between them. In germline, CDR1 is SGHAT, CDR2 FQNNGV. This CDR3 reads CASSSTRSSYNEQFF. The CDR3 nucleotides are TGTGCCAGCAGCTCGACCCGGAGCTCCTACAATGAGCAGTTCTTC.